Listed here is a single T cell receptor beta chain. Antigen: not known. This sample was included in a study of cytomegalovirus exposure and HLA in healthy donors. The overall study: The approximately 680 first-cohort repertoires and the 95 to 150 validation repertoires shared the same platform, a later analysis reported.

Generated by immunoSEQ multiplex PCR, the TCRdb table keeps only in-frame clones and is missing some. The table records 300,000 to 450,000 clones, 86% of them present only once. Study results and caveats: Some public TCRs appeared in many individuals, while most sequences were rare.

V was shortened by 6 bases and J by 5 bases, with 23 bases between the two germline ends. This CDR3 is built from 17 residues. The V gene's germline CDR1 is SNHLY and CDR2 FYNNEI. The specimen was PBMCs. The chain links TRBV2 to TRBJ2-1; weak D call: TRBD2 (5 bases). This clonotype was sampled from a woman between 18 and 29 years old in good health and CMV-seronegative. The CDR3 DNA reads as TGTGCCAGCAGCGCGAACGGGGAACGAGCCCTTAACAATGAGCAGTTCTTC. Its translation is CASSANGERALNNEQFF.